The 27 T cell receptor beta chains below come from one sample, sequenced in a study of memory CD4+ T cells and cytomegalovirus serostatus (dated by TCRdb to the late 2010s). The library was made by the immunoSEQ multiplex PCR assay. TCRdb re-hosts the immuneACCESS table, in-frame sequences only. Its copies lack some clones; in the studies checked, an unresolved V gene accounts for under half of them, and the cause for the rest is not known. The sample table shows tens of thousands of clones, and around 78% are seen once. The ten largest clonotypes hold around 0.6% of the sample. Single viable CD3+CD4+CD8-CD45RO+ cells were sorted as memory CD4+ T cells on a FACSAria II. The sample taken for sequencing was memory CD4+ T cells from blood. Source of these receptors: an adult in good health and CMV-seronegative.

This clone was observed a handful of times. The chain couples TRBV6-1 to TRBJ1-5; the D is unclear. The CDR3 length is 13 residues. CDR1 is MNHNS, CDR2 SASEGT, per germline. Deletions cut 6 bases from V and 6 bases from J, with 12 bases between. The CDR3 sequence: CASSLEAIQPQHF. CDR3 DNA sequence: TGTGCCAGCAGCCTCGAGGCGATTCAGCCCCAGCATTTT.

The chain joins TRBV19 to TRBJ1-5; 9 nucleotides match TRBD1. V lost 3 bases, J lost 4 bases, and 10 bases stayed unmatched. The CDR3 extends over 17 amino acids. CDR1 and CDR2 from the germline V gene are LNHDA and SQIVND (reference sequence). As DNA, the CDR3 is TGTGCCAGTAGTATCGCCTTCGGGACAGGGCGTAATCAGCCCCAGCATTTT. This sequence encodes CASSIAFGTGRNQPQHF.

The chain combines TRBV4-2 with TRBJ1-2, with D possibly TRBD1 on 6 matching bases. Germline lookup yields CDR1 LGHNA and CDR2 YNFKEQ. Between the trimmed V and J ends, which lost 3 bases and 5 bases, there was a span of 10 bases. The CDR3 covers 13 residues. The CDR3 coding sequence is TGTGCCAGCAGCCAGACAGGATTGTATGGCTACACCTTC. Translating gives CASSQTGLYGYTF.

This sequence joins TRBV28 and TRBJ2-4, with a tentative D call TRBD1 (5 bases). From germline, CDR1 is MDHEN and CDR2 SYDVKM. Deletions cut 3 bases from V and 0 bases from J, with 9 bases between. The CDR3 is 15 amino acids. The CDR3 DNA reads as TGTGCCAGCAGTTTGTCAGGGATAGCCAAAAACATTCAGTACTTC. Translating gives CASSLSGIAKNIQYF. Variable domain in full (rest from reference TRBV28 and TRBJ2-4): DVKVTQSSRYLVKRTGEKVFLECVQDMDHENMFWYRQDPGLGLRLIYFSYDVKMKEKGDIPEGYSVSREKKERFSLILESASTNQTSMYLCASSLSGIAKNIQYFGAGTRLSVL.

The chain employs TRBV11-3 and TRBJ2-1; 9 nucleotides align to TRBD2. With V trimmed by 5 bases and J by 2 bases, 4 bases remained unmatched. Germline V gene data show CDR1 as SGHNT and CDR2 as YENEEA. This CDR3 has 15 residues. CDR3 coding DNA: TGTGCCAGCAGCGGGGGACTAGCACCCTACAATGAGCAGTTCTTC. Residues: CASSGGLAPYNEQFF.

This clone showed up just once. The rearrangement uses TRBV6-5 and TRBJ2-7; D unresolved. Germline values: CDR1 MNHEY, CDR2 SVGAGI. There are 13 residues in the CDR3. Trimming took off 3 bases at V and 3 bases at J, with 9 bases between the two ends. The CDR3 protein is CASSYSSHYEQYF. CDR3 nucleotides: TGTGCCAGCAGTTATTCATCGCACTACGAGCAGTACTTC.

This clone has only one observation. This rearrangement joins TRBV5-1 to TRBJ2-3; D is unclear. Germline lookup yields CDR1 SGHRS and CDR2 YFSETQ. This CDR3 contains 11 residues. V gave up 5 bases and J gave up 3 bases, with 4 bases separating them. CDR3: CASRETDTQYF. CDR3 in DNA: TGCGCCAGCAGGGAGACAGATACGCAGTATTTT.

The chain combines TRBV28 with TRBJ2-6, with a tentative D call TRBD2 (6 bases). Germline-derived CDR1 and CDR2 are MDHEN and SYDVKM. The CDR3 extends over 15 amino acids. V was trimmed by 10 bases and J by 0 bases, leaving 13 bases between them. The CDR3 DNA is TGTGCCACCGGGGAGGACTCCTCTGGGGCCAACGTCCTGACTTTC. This encodes CATGEDSSGANVLTF.

The rearrangement joins TRBV5-1 to TRBJ2-7; D is perhaps TRBD1 (5 bases). CDR1 is SGHRS, CDR2 YFSETQ, per germline. The CDR3 is made up of 15 amino acids. The V end was cut by 0 bases, the J end by 4 bases, with 14 bases between. This chain's CDR3 is CASSLAVQGVYEQYF. The DNA for the CDR3 is TGCGCCAGCAGCTTGGCCGTTCAGGGTGTATACGAGCAGTACTTC.

The rearrangement links TRBV7-2 to TRBJ1-4, with TRBD1 as a possible D gene (6 bases). CDR3 length: 14 residues. V lost 2 bases and J 6 bases, leaving 10 bases between the germline ends. Germline V gene sequence: CDR1 SGHTA, CDR2 FQGNSA. CDR3 amino acids: CASSLLAGDEKLFF. DNA for the CDR3: TGTGCCAGCAGCTTACTGGCAGGGGATGAAAAACTGTTTTTT. The full variable domain, completed using reference TRBV7-2 and TRBJ1-4, is GAGVSQSPSNKVTEKGKDVELRCDPISGHTALYWYRQSLGQGLEFLIYFQGNSAPDKSGLPSDRFSAERTGGSVSTLTIQRTQQEDSAVYLCASSLLAGDEKLFFGSGTQLSVL.

The chain is built from TRBV6-1 and TRBJ1-5; D ambiguous. Germline CDR1 and CDR2: MNHNS and SASEGT. The germline V and J ends were trimmed by 0 bases and 7 bases, with 10 bases remaining between them. This CDR3 is built from 14 residues. The CDR3 spells CASSEAQYGQPQHF. For the CDR3, the DNA is TGTGCCAGCAGTGAAGCTCAGTACGGCCAGCCCCAGCATTTT.

This clone was counted a few times. This sequence joins TRBV5-8 and TRBJ1-1; D may be TRBD1 (6 bases). This CDR3 is built from 13 residues. The ends were cut back, 6 bases at V and 5 bases at J, with 14 bases in the middle. Germline V gene sequence: CDR1 SGHTS, CDR2 YDEGEE. CDR3 region: CASKIRQGTEAFF. CDR3 DNA sequence: TGTGCCAGCAAAATCCGGCAGGGGACTGAAGCTTTCTTT.

CDR3 protein: CASSAGEGYTF. Written as DNA, the CDR3 is TGTGCCAGCAGCGCCGGGGAGGGCTACACCTTC. The V gene is TRBV9, the J gene TRBJ1-2; D is uncertain. V lost 3 bases and J 8 bases, leaving 8 bases between the germline ends. This CDR3 region has 11 residues. CDR1 is SGDLS, CDR2 YYNGEE, per germline.

The chain employs TRBV5-1 and TRBJ2-3, with D perhaps matching TRBD1 or TRBD2 (5 bases each). This CDR3 has 14 amino acids. Per germline, CDR1 SGHRS and CDR2 YFSETQ. Trimming removed 4 bases at V and 1 base at J, with 10 bases between. As DNA, the CDR3 is TGCGCCAGCAGCAGGGGACCTGGCACAGATACGCAGTATTTT. Its translation: CASSRGPGTDTQYF. Together with reference TRBV5-1 and TRBJ2-3, the CDR3 gives the full variable domain: KAGVTQTPRYLIKTRGQQVTLSCSPISGHRSVSWYQQTPGQGLQFLFEYFSETQRNKGNFPGRFSGRQFSNSRSEMNVSTLELGDSALYLCASSRGPGTDTQYFGPGTRLTVL.

A remark on this clone: Other DNA sequences of this sample code for an identical CDR3. This rearrangement joins TRBV13 to TRBJ1-5; possible D gene TRBD1, 5 bases. With 5 bases removed from V and 2 bases from J, the gap between germline ends came to 13 bases. Germline V gene lookup returns CDR1 PRHDT and CDR2 FYEKMQ (reference sequence). This CDR3 contains 15 residues. Here the CDR3 reads CASSLRRGGNQPQHF. For the CDR3, the DNA is TGTGCCAGCAGCCTTCGTAGGGGAGGCAATCAGCCCCAGCATTTT.

This chain joins TRBV5-4 and TRBJ2-5; D perhaps matches TRBD1 (5 bases). There are 11 residues in the CDR3. Germline lookup yields CDR1 SGHNT and CDR2 YYREEE (reference sequence). The CDR3 nucleotides read TGTGCAACAGGAGCCGAGGAGACCCAGTACTTC. Its translation is CATGAEETQYF.

This chain joins TRBV13 and TRBJ1-3, with 7 bases aligning to TRBD1. The CDR3 loop spans 16 amino acids. V dropped 3 bases and J dropped 0; count of bases not matched to a gene: 5. CDR1 PRHDT and CDR2 FYEKMQ come from the germline V gene (reference sequence). Written as DNA, the CDR3 is TGTGCCAGCAGCTTGACAGGGCTACGCTCTGGAAACACCATATATTTT. Amino acid sequence: CASSLTGLRSGNTIYF.

The chain employs TRBV5-1 and TRBJ1-1; 10 nucleotides align to TRBD1. The CDR3 covers 15 residues. The V gene's germline CDR1 is SGHRS and CDR2 YFSETQ. V was clipped by 4 bases and J by 2 bases; unmatched bases: 5. The CDR3 coding sequence is TGCGCCAGCAGCGAACGGACAGGGGGAAACACTGAAGCTTTCTTT. It yields the protein CASSERTGGNTEAFF.

For the CDR3, the DNA is TGTGCCAGCAGCCCCAGCAAAAGCTCCTACGAGCAGTACTTC. This codes for CASSPSKSSYEQYF. The chain links TRBV13 to TRBJ2-5; no firm D call. Near its end, the DNA agrees better with TRBJ2-7, so the J call may be wrong. The CDR3 sequence is 14 residues long. The germline V gene has CDR1 PRHDT and CDR2 FYEKMQ (reference sequence).

This clone was observed a single time. J is TRBJ1-6 and V is TRBV9; D unclear. The CDR3 length is 16 residues. Germline values: CDR1 SGDLS, CDR2 YYNGEE. Trimming took off 4 bases at V and 4 bases at J, with 15 bases between the two ends. CDR3 in DNA: TGTGCCAGCAGCCCACTTCCGGACCTGTATAATTCACCCCTCCACTTT. Translated: CASSPLPDLYNSPLHF.

J is TRBJ1-3 and V is TRBV6-5, with 7 bases that match TRBD1. J lost 9 bases, V lost 5 bases, and 10 bases had no gene match. From germline, CDR1 is MNHEY and CDR2 SVGAGI. The CDR3 covers 14 residues. The CDR3 DNA reads TGTGCCAGCAGTCTGGAACAGGGGTTGGGCACCATATATTTT. It specifies CASSLEQGLGTIYF.

The chain joins TRBV6-5 to TRBJ1-4; D not certain. The CDR3 covers 16 residues. V shed 2 bases and J shed 5 bases, with 15 bases lying between them. Germline V gene sequence: CDR1 MNHEY, CDR2 SVGAGI. CDR3 coding DNA: TGTGCCAGCAGTTACGGTCGACCTCTTAGAAATGAAAAACTGTTTTTT. Its translation is CASSYGRPLRNEKLFF.

Regarding this clone: The junction does not match germline at one end; this may be a read error. CDR3 sequence (DNA): TGTGCCAGCAGCCCCCCGGGGGGACTCTCCTACGAGCAGTACTTC. Translation gives CASSPPGGLSYEQYF. The chain has TRBV5-1 and TRBJ2-7, with 7 bases fitting TRBD2. Per germline, CDR1 SGHRS and CDR2 YFSETQ. This CDR3 spans 15 amino acids.

This chain links TRBV1 with TRBJ2-1. TRBV1 is noted as a pseudogene. This CDR3 region has 11 residues. The CDR3 DNA follows: TGCACCAGCAGCCCCACGATGGAGCAGTTCTTC. This codes for CTSSPTMEQFF.

The chain employs TRBV29-1 and TRBJ1-5; D gene uncertain. V gave up 8 bases and J gave up 6 bases, with 2 bases separating them. This CDR3 has 8 amino acids. CDR1 SQVTM and CDR2 ANQGSEA come from the germline V gene. The CDR3 sequence: CSPQPQHF. Here the CDR3 DNA reads TGCAGCCCTCAGCCCCAGCATTTT.

In DNA, the CDR3 is TGTGCCAGCAGCTTAGCCCTTAGCAATCAGCCCCAGCATTTT. It codes for CASSLALSNQPQHF. J is TRBJ1-5 and V is TRBV7-8; D unclear. V gave up 0 bases and J gave up 0 bases, with 3 bases separating them. The V gene's germline CDR1 is SGHVS and CDR2 FQNEAQ. The CDR3 totals 14 residues.

The genes are TRBV21-1 and TRBJ1-2; the table's D gene call, TRBD1, was not cross checked with the DNA. TRBV21-1 is a documented pseudogene. The CDR3 covers 11 residues. CDR3 DNA sequence: TGTGCCAGCAGCAAAGCGGGCGGCTACACCTTC. The encoded protein is CASSKAGGYTF.